This T cell receptor beta chain was sequenced for a study of T cell responses to AZD1222 COVID-19 vaccine. Overall study results and limits: Repertoire sampling happened only post peak T cell response. A rise in Spike-specific TCR breadth and depth followed two AZD1222 doses.

Both about-4-week and about-12-week second-dose recipients were combined. Trimming shortened V by 5 bases and J by 11 bases, and 11 bases separated the two germline ends. The CDR3 is 11 amino acids. CDR1 and CDR2 from the germline V gene are SGHTS and YDEGEE. Measured with immunoSEQ multiplex PCR; TCRdb has only the in-frame clones, and not every one. The repertoire holds some 98,000 clones, with about 90% as singletons. Details on this clone: Its antigen is still unknown.

The V gene is TRBV5-8, the J gene TRBJ2-1; D not resolved. The sequences come from peripheral blood, collected 28 days after the second AZD1222 dose. This TCR was sampled from an adult who received the AZD1222 COVID-19 vaccine. The CDR3 is CASSLTTKQFF. The DNA for the CDR3 is TGTGCCAGCAGTCTAACTACGAAGCAGTTCTTC.